These 26 T cell receptor beta chains were all obtained from the same sample, sequenced in a study of CD8+ T cells in alopecia areata. Using CD4, CD8alpha, NKG2D, NKG2ACE and other markers, pooled cutaneous lymph node cells were sorted. Isolated RNA was reverse transcribed into cDNA used as the sequencing template. The repertoire was sequenced with immunoSEQ multiplex PCR; TCRdb's copy has only in-frame clones and lacks some. Observed in the sample are 200,000 to 300,000 clones, none of them singletons. The sample was CD4+ T cells sorted from a lymph node. The receptors here all came from a C3H/HeJ mouse with alopecia areata. The strain bears MHC haplotype H2-k.

Worth noting for this clone: Mouse gene names and germline throughout. The CDR3 is cut off 4 residues early in the read; its end comes from the germline J gene. Other DNA sequences of this sample code for an identical CDR3. The chain carries TRBV1 and TRBJ2-1; D possibly corresponds to TRBD2 (7 bases). CDR3 length: 15 amino acids. V dropped 1 base and J dropped 3 bases, with 10 bases sitting between them. Germline CDR1 is NSQYPW and CDR2 is LRSPGD (reference sequence). This CDR3 is CTCSAGGALYAEQFF. The sequenced part of the CDR3 DNA is TGCACCTGCAGTGCAGGGGGGGCGCTCTATGCT.

This clone appeared a few times. Gene names and germline match the mouse. The read ends 4 residues before the CDR3 terminus; that terminus is restored from the germline J gene. Other DNA sequences in the same sample also yield this CDR3. The chain carries TRBV19 and TRBJ2-4, with D perhaps TRBD2 (6 bases). CDR1 and CDR2 from the germline V gene are FNHDT and SITEND (reference sequence). With 4 bases removed from V and 2 bases from J, the gap between germline ends came to 11 bases. The CDR3 runs to 14 residues. CDR3 DNA (partial): TGTGCCAGCAGTCCTACTGGGTCTCAAAAC. Its protein product is CASSPTGSQN. The full CDR3 is CASSPTGSQNTLYF.

Only a few counts were recorded for this clone. Gene names refer to mouse genes. The read is 4 residues too short to cover the CDR3 end, so that end is filled in from the germline J gene. The same CDR3 arises from other DNA sequences in this sample as well. J is TRBJ1-1 and V is TRBV13-3, with 10 bases matching TRBD1. The CDR3 is made up of 13 amino acids. Germline assignment: CDR1 NNHDY and CDR2 SYVADS. J gave up 4 bases and V 5 bases, and 2 bases lay outside the gene matches. The CDR3 reads CASRDRGVTEVFF. The part of the CDR3 DNA that was read is TGTGCCAGCAGGGACAGGGGGGTCACA.

This clone was observed a few times. Genes here carry mouse names. The read is 4 residues too short to cover the CDR3 end, so that end is filled in from the germline J gene. The rearrangement joins TRBV5 to TRBJ2-5; TRBD2 aligns across 11 bases. Germline V gives CDR1 LGHNA, CDR2 YNLKQL (reference sequence). CDR3 length equals 16 residues. V shed 2 bases, J shed 2 bases, and the junction held 3 bases outside the gene matches. CDR3 amino acids: CASSQQLGGPQDTQYF. The part of the CDR3 DNA that was read is TGTGCCAGCAGCCAACAACTGGGGGGGCCCCAAGAC.

This clone was detected a few times. Gene and germline names: mouse. Read coverage stops 4 residues before the CDR3 terminus; the germline J gene supplies the remainder. This chain connects TRBV29 to TRBJ1-1; D is possibly TRBD1 (6 bases). The germline V gene has CDR1 MSHET and CDR2 SYDVDS. The length of the CDR3 is 13 residues. CDR3 DNA, as far as it was read: TGTGCTAGCAGTTTAGGGCAGGGGACA. As protein: CASSLGQGT. The whole CDR3 is CASSLGQGTEVFF. Full variable domain (remainder filled in from reference TRBV29 and TRBJ1-1): DMKVTQMPRYLIKRMGENVLLECGQDMSHETMYWYRQDPGLGLQLIYISYDVDSNSEGDIPKGYRVSRKKREHFSLILDSAKTNQTSVYFCASSLGQGTEVFFGKGTRLTVV.

On this clone itself: Gene and germline names: mouse. The read gets to within 4 residues of the CDR3 end, and the germline J gene fills in the rest. The chain has TRBV5 and TRBJ2-3; TRBD1 might be the D (6 bases). Between the trimmed V and J ends, which lost 5 bases and 3 bases, there was a span of 12 bases. Per germline, CDR1 LGHNA and CDR2 YNLKQL (reference sequence). This CDR3 region has 14 residues. The CDR3 loop reads CASSARGTAETLYF. The covered CDR3 bases are TGTGCCAGCAGCGCCCGCGGGACAGCAGAA.

This clone was observed a few times. Any gene name here is a mouse gene name. The read comes to an end 4 residues before the CDR3 does, leaving the germline J gene to fill in the end. The chain links TRBV5 to TRBJ2-1; the match to TRBD1 covers 7 bases. This CDR3 is built from 17 residues. Germline CDR1 and CDR2: LGHNA and YNLKQL (reference sequence). With V trimmed by 1 base and J by 0 bases, 6 bases remained unmatched. CDR3 region: CASSQGTGNLNYAEQFF. CDR3 bases read: TGTGCCAGCAGCCAAGGGACAGGAAATCTTAACTATGCT.

This clone has at least ten counts. Germline and genes: mouse. The CDR3 goes on 4 residues after the read ends, and that part is filled in from the germline J gene. Distinct nucleotide sequences in the sample also encode this CDR3. This rearrangement joins TRBV19 to TRBJ2-7; no clear D. With 5 bases removed from V and 0 bases from J, the gap between germline ends came to 9 bases. Per germline, CDR1 FNHDT and CDR2 SITEND (reference sequence). The CDR3 is 13 residues long. The sequenced part of the CDR3 DNA is TGTGCCAGCAGCAGACAAAGCTCCTAT. It translates to CASSRQSSY. The full-length CDR3 reads as CASSRQSSYEQYF.

The sample holds many counts of this clone. Gene names denote mouse genes. Read sequence stops 4 residues before the CDR3 end, and the germline J gene provides the missing end. The sample has other DNA sequences that encode this CDR3 too. The chain carries TRBV1 and TRBJ2-1, with TRBD2 as a possible D gene (5 bases). Germline V CDR1 and CDR2: NSQYPW, LRSPGD (reference sequence). CDR3 length: 15 residues. Deletions cut 0 bases from V and 1 base from J, with 7 bases between. CDR3 region: CTCSADPGNYAEQFF. The part of the CDR3 DNA that was read is TGCACCTGCAGTGCAGATCCTGGGAACTATGCT.

About this clone itself: Gene names and germline match the mouse. The CDR3 goes on 4 residues after the read ends, and that part is filled in from the germline J gene. The rearrangement joins TRBV1 to TRBJ2-4, with TRBD2 identical over 11 bases. The CDR3 length is 16 residues. Germline-derived CDR1 and CDR2 are NSQYPW and LRSPGD (reference sequence). The CDR3 bases that were read are TGCACCTGCAGTGCAAAAACTGGGGGGGCGCGGAAC. Its protein is CTCSAKTGGARN. The CDR3 in full is CTCSAKTGGARNTLYF.

Notes on this clone: The gene names here belong to mouse. The CDR3 end is not reached by the read, which stops 4 residues before it; the germline J gene fills it in. The chain couples TRBV19 to TRBJ1-1, with D tentatively TRBD1 (5 bases). The V gene's germline CDR1 is FNHDT and CDR2 SITEND (reference sequence). CDR3 length: 13 residues. Trimming took off 5 bases at V and 1 base at J, with 9 bases between the two ends. The sequenced part of the CDR3 DNA is TGTGCCAGCAGAAGCACAGGGAACACA. Encoded protein: CASRSTGNT. The complete CDR3 sequence is CASRSTGNTEVFF.

This clone was seen ten or more times. The gene names given are mouse names. Read data end 4 residues before the CDR3 end; the end is taken from the germline J gene. Within the sample, other DNA sequences also encode this same CDR3. The V and J genes are TRBV17 and TRBJ2-3; D might be TRBD2 (6 bases). Germline V gene lookup returns CDR1 MNHDT and CDR2 YYDKIL. The V and J ends lost 5 bases and 3 bases respectively, with 9 bases between them. The CDR3 loop spans 13 amino acids. The DNA read from the CDR3 is TGTGCTAGCAGTGGGGGGAGCGCAGAA. Translating gives CASSGGSAE. The whole CDR3 reads CASSGGSAETLYF.

Remarks on this clone: Gene names are the mouse ones. The DNA read from the CDR3 is TGTGCCAGCACAAAGGGGGACAGGGCAGAT. This codes for CASTKGDRAD. The entire CDR3 protein is CASTKGDRADEQYF. V gene TRBV5 combines with J gene TRBJ2-7; 9 bases agree with TRBD1. The CDR3 end lies 4 residues beyond the end of the read and is filled in from the germline J gene. Germline CDR1 LGHNA, CDR2 YNLKQL (reference sequence). CDR3 length: 14 residues.

This clone was detected only a few times. Gene names refer to mouse genes. The read ends 4 residues shy of where the CDR3 ends; the end is completed using the germline J gene. V gene TRBV5 combines with J gene TRBJ2-7, with 9 bases fitting TRBD2. V lost 2 bases and J lost 0; bases outside the gene matches: 2. The germline CDR1 and CDR2 sequences are LGHNA and YNLKQL (reference sequence). The CDR3 runs 15 residues. The sequenced part of the CDR3 DNA is TGTGCCAGCAGCCAACCTGGGGGGGGCTCCTAT. Encoded protein: CASSQPGGGSY. The complete CDR3 reads CASSQPGGGSYEQYF.

As regards this clone: The genes and germline here are from mouse. The missing CDR3 end, 4 residues past where the read stops, is filled in from the germline J gene. The V gene is TRBV3, the J gene TRBJ2-2; a weak D match, TRBD1 (6 bases). This CDR3 is 15 amino acids long. The germline V gene has CDR1 SNHLY and CDR2 FYNGKV (reference sequence). The V and J ends lost 5 bases and 1 base respectively, with 11 bases between them. CDR3 DNA (partial): TGTGCCAGCAGCGTACGGGACAAAAACACCGGG. This translates into CASSVRDKNTG. The whole CDR3 sequence reads CASSVRDKNTGQLYF.

For this clone: Any gene name here is a mouse gene name. The read terminates 4 residues ahead of where the CDR3 ends, so the germline J gene completes it. The chain couples TRBV1 to TRBJ2-7, with 9 bases aligning to TRBD2. The CDR3 covers 14 residues. Per the germline V gene, CDR1 is NSQYPW and CDR2 is LRSPGD (reference sequence). Unmatched junction bases numbered 3, after V lost 3 bases and J lost 3 bases. The CDR3 protein is CTCSAPGGDYEQYF. CDR3 DNA, as far as it was read: TGCACCTGCAGTGCTCCTGGGGGGGACTAT.

With respect to this clone: Gene names are mouse gene names. The read ends 4 residues shy of where the CDR3 ends; the end is completed using the germline J gene. The chain combines TRBV31 with TRBJ2-3; 11 nucleotides agree with TRBD2. This CDR3 has 16 amino acids. V dropped 0 bases and J dropped 3; count of bases not matched to a gene: 5. Germline lookup yields CDR1 GKSSPN and CDR2 SITVG. The CDR3 DNA, read in part, is TGTGCCTGGAGTCTAGGACGGACTGGGGGGGCAGAA. Protein: CAWSLGRTGGAE. The complete CDR3 sequence is CAWSLGRTGGAETLYF.

This clone was picked up a small number of times. The gene names here belong to mouse. The read falls 4 residues short of the CDR3 end, and the missing part is taken from the germline J gene. The chain combines TRBV13-3 with TRBJ1-1; tentatively, D is TRBD1 (5 bases). Germline V gene lookup returns CDR1 NNHDY and CDR2 SYVADS. This CDR3 contains 13 residues. Trimming pared 2 bases from V and 2 bases from J, leaving 7 bases between. Incomplete CDR3 DNA: TGTGCCAGCAGTGAAGGGGTCAACACA. This gives the protein CASSEGVNT. The full CDR3 is CASSEGVNTEVFF.

This clone has only a few counts. These gene names are mouse names. The read gets to within 4 residues of the CDR3 end, and the germline J gene fills in the rest. The J gene is TRBJ2-2, the V gene TRBV19; 10 bases fit TRBD1. The CDR3 spans 16 residues. Germline V gene data show CDR1 as FNHDT and CDR2 as SITEND (reference sequence). V trimming: 4 bases; J trimming: 3 bases; junction bases outside the gene matches: 6. CDR3 DNA (partial): TGTGCCAGCAGTTCCCCGGGACAGGGGTACACCGGG. It translates to CASSSPGQGYTG. The full CDR3 is CASSSPGQGYTGQLYF.

This clone was detected a few times. Gene names and germline refer to mouse. Read sequence stops 4 residues before the CDR3 end, and the germline J gene provides the missing end. The chain joins TRBV13-1 to TRBJ2-7, with TRBD1 matching 9 bases. The CDR3 has 14 amino acids. Germline V gives CDR1 NSHNY, CDR2 SYGAGN. The CDR3 protein is CASRAGTGSYEQYF. The part of the CDR3 DNA that was read is TGTGCCAGCAGGGCCGGGACAGGGAGTTAT.

This clone was counted only a few times. Genes and germline come from the mouse. Coverage ceases 4 residues before the CDR3 finishes, and the germline J gene fills in the end. V gene TRBV13-1 combines with J gene TRBJ2-1; TRBD2 matches at 14 bases. The germline V gene has CDR1 NSHNY and CDR2 SYGAGN. The CDR3 has 18 amino acids. The CDR3 bases that were read are TGTGCCAGCAGTGATGTCCCGGGACTGGGGGGGCGGGAGACT. As protein: CASSDVPGLGGRET. The whole CDR3 region reads CASSDVPGLGGRETEQFF.

This clone was seen a few times. Gene names are the mouse ones. The read comes to an end 4 residues before the CDR3 does, leaving the germline J gene to fill in the end. The chain joins TRBV13-1 to TRBJ2-5, with a possible D match to TRBD1 (5 bases). Germline V gene data show CDR1 as NSHNY and CDR2 as SYGAGN. The V end was cut by 5 bases, the J end by 0 bases, with 13 bases between. The CDR3 runs 15 residues. This chain's CDR3 is CASRESTVNQDTQYF. CDR3 DNA, as far as it was read: TGTGCCAGCAGGGAGTCGACAGTTAACCAAGAC.

Only a few counts were recorded for this clone. Mouse germline and gene names are used. The sequenced fragment ends 4 residues before the CDR3 boundary, so the rest is inferred from the germline J gene. The gene calls are TRBV13-3 and TRBJ2-4; D is ambiguous. Between the trimmed V and J ends, which lost 5 bases and 0 bases, there was a span of 4 bases. The germline V gene has CDR1 NNHDY and CDR2 SYVADS. The CDR3 is made up of 12 amino acids. Incomplete CDR3 DNA: TGTGCCAGCAGCAATAGTCAAAAC. This gives the protein CASSNSQN. The whole CDR3 region reads CASSNSQNTLYF.

This clone has only a few counts. Any gene name here is a mouse gene name. The sequenced fragment ends 4 residues before the CDR3 boundary, so the rest is inferred from the germline J gene. The V gene is TRBV1, the J gene TRBJ2-7, with TRBD1 as a possible D gene (6 bases). CDR1 NSQYPW and CDR2 LRSPGD come from the germline V gene (reference sequence). The CDR3 covers 13 residues. V shed 1 base and J shed 3 bases, with 7 bases lying between them. CDR3 protein: CTCSAVDSYEQYF. The part of the CDR3 DNA that was read is TGCACCTGCAGTGCAGTGGACAGCTAT.

In this sample, this clone turned up a few times. Gene names follow the mouse nomenclature. The read comes to an end 4 residues before the CDR3 does, leaving the germline J gene to fill in the end. The chain is built from TRBV13-1 and TRBJ2-5, with 8 bases matching TRBD1. In germline, CDR1 is NSHNY, CDR2 SYGAGN. The CDR3 has 14 amino acids. The CDR3 spells CASSRQGREDTQYF. The sequenced CDR3 bases are TGTGCCAGCAGTCGACAGGGGAGGGAAGAC.

In its sample, this clone was seen a few times. These gene names are mouse names. The observed sequence ends 4 residues before the CDR3 terminus, with the missing tail filled in from the germline J gene. The chain carries TRBV13-1 and TRBJ2-5; 8 positions match TRBD2. Germline loops: CDR1 NSHNY, CDR2 SYGAGN. The CDR3 extends over 13 amino acids. The CDR3 sequence: CASGRLGKDTQYF. CDR3 DNA, as far as it was read: TGTGCCAGCGGACGACTGGGGAAAGAC.